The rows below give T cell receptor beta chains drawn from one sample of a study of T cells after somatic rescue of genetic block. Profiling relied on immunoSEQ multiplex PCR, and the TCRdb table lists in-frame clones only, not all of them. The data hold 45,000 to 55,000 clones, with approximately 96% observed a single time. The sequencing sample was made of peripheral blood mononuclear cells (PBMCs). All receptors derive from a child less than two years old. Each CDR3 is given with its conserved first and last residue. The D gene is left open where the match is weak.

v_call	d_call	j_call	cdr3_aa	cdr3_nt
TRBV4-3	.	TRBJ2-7	CASSQESGSYEQYF	TGCGCCAGCAGCCAAGAGTCAGGCTCCTACGAGCAGTACTTC
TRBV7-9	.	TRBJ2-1	CASRLPGHNEQFF	TGTGCCAGCAGGCTCCCAGGCCACAATGAGCAGTTCTTC
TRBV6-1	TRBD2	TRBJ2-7	CASSAWTSGFYEQYF	TGTGCCAGCAGTGCCTGGACTAGCGGGTTCTACGAGCAGTACTTC
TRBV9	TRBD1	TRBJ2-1	CASSSTGINEQFF	TGTGCCAGCAGCTCGACAGGGATCAATGAGCAGTTCTTC
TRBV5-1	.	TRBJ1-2	CASSFRPGTPDYGYTF	TGCGCCAGCAGCTTTCGACCCGGGACACCCGACTATGGCTACACCTTC
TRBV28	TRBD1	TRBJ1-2	CASIEQGNGYTF	TGTGCCAGCATAGAACAGGGGAATGGCTACACCTTC
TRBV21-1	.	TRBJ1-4	CARGQGAKNEKLFF	TGTGCCAGGGGACAGGGGGCCAAAAATGAAAAACTGTTTTTT
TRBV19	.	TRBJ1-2	CAIFQGDDGYTF	TGTGCCATCTTCCAGGGAGATGATGGCTACACCTTC
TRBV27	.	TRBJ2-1	CASSLKGLYSYNEQFF	TGTGCCAGCAGTTTAAAGGGGCTCTACTCCTACAATGAGCAGTTCTTC
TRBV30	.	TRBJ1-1	CAWSVPPQGRTEAFF	TGTGCCTGGAGTGTACCGCCCCAGGGGAGGACTGAAGCTTTCTTT
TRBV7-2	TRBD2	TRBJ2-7	CASSEHPGRDEQYF	TGTGCCAGCAGCGAACACCCTGGGAGGGACGAGCAGTACTTC